A single sample is the source of the 17 T cell receptor beta chains below, sequenced in a study of blood T cell repertoires in COVID-19. Assay: immunoSEQ multiplex PCR; the TCRdb copy retains only in-frame clones and omits some. The data show roughly 150,000 clones, approximately 80% seen once. The specimen sequenced was peripheral blood. The receptor source for this set is a man between 60 and 75 years old with acute or convalescent COVID-19.

This clone appeared once. The chain's CDR3 is CASSSGTGFTEAFF. The CDR3 nucleotides are TGTGCCAGCAGTTCCGGGACAGGGTTCACTGAAGCTTTCTTT. The rearrangement joins TRBV6-5 to TRBJ1-1, with 9 bases that match TRBD1. Germline CDR1 reads MNHEY; CDR2 reads SVGAGI. With V trimmed by 4 bases and J by 4 bases, 4 bases remained unmatched. The CDR3 length is 14 residues.

The rearrangement links TRBV24-1 to TRBJ2-6, with a possible D match to TRBD1 (5 bases). CDR3 size: 15 residues. V was trimmed by 4 bases and J by 1 base, leaving 7 bases between them. From germline, CDR1 is KGHDR and CDR2 SFDVKD. The CDR3 loop reads CATSEAGSGANVLTF. The CDR3 DNA sequence: TGTGCCACCAGTGAGGCAGGGTCTGGGGCCAACGTCCTGACTTTC.

Comments on this clone: Other DNA sequences within the sample encode an identical CDR3. The genes are TRBV18 and TRBJ2-3, with 8 bases matching TRBD1. Unmatched junction bases numbered 2, after V lost 3 bases and J lost 0 bases. Germline assignment: CDR1 KGHSH and CDR2 LQKENI. CDR3 length equals 15 residues. The CDR3 bases are TGTGCCAGCTCACCCCAGGGGGCCAGCACAGATACGCAGTATTTT. Protein: CASSPQGASTDTQYF.

This clone was counted only a few times. V gene TRBV6-5 combines with J gene TRBJ1-2; 8 bases match TRBD1. Germline V lookup: CDR1 MNHEY, CDR2 SVGAGI. The CDR3 runs 14 residues. J lost 7 bases, V lost 2 bases, and 6 bases had no gene match. The CDR3 region has the DNA TGTGCCAGCAGTTACGGTGACAGGGGCCGTGGCTACACCTTC. Encoded protein: CASSYGDRGRGYTF.

The V and J genes are TRBV3-1 (or the pseudogene TRBV3-2) and TRBJ1-2; 9 bases align to TRBD1. The germline V gene encodes CDR1 LGHDT and CDR2 YNNKEL (reference sequence). V shed 4 bases and J 5 bases; nucleotides not matched to a gene: 5. The CDR3 loop spans 14 amino acids. The CDR3 nucleotides are TGTGCCAGCAGCCCCGGACAGGGGACTTATGGCTACACCTTC. This codes for CASSPGQGTYGYTF.

This clone was found a few times. The chain couples TRBV10-3 to TRBJ1-5, with D possibly TRBD1 on 6 matching bases. V lost 1 base and J 1 base, leaving 8 bases between the germline ends. Germline CDR1 ENHRY, CDR2 SYGVKD. The CDR3 loop spans 15 amino acids. CDR3 DNA: TGTGCCATCAGTGAGTTACAGGGAAGCAATCAGCCCCAGCATTTT. This gives the protein CAISELQGSNQPQHF.

The J gene is TRBJ2-1, the V gene TRBV19; no reliable D call. This CDR3 has 16 residues. V shed 4 bases and J shed 4 bases, with 17 bases lying between them. Germline lookup yields CDR1 LNHDA and CDR2 SQIVND (reference sequence). This CDR3 is CASSTSRGTLYNEQFF. DNA of the CDR3: TGTGCCAGTAGTACCTCCCGCGGTACTCTGTACAATGAGCAGTTCTTC.

This clone has only one observation. The chain combines TRBV7-8 with TRBJ2-3; TRBD2 might be the D (6 bases). Germline CDR1 is SGHVS and CDR2 is FQNEAQ. The CDR3 spans 13 residues. The V end was cut by 4 bases, the J end by 5 bases, with 10 bases between. The CDR3 loop is CASSSGLLDTQYF. Here the CDR3 DNA reads TGTGCCAGCAGCTCGGGACTTCTAGATACGCAGTATTTT.

The table lists this clone with a few counts. V gene TRBV18 combines with J gene TRBJ1-4; 7 bases are shared with TRBD1. V was pared by 5 bases and J by 7 bases, with 7 bases of the junction left unmatched. The CDR3 is made up of 14 amino acids. Germline CDR1 is KGHSH and CDR2 is LQKENI. The CDR3 region has the DNA TGTGCCAGCTCAACAACAGGGGCCGCTGAAAAACTGTTTTTT. Translated: CASSTTGAAEKLFF. The complete variable domain, with remaining parts taken from reference TRBV18 and TRBJ1-4, reads NAGVMQNPRHLVRRRGQEARLRCSPMKGHSHVYWYRQLPEEGLKFMVYLQKENIIDESGMPKERFSAEFPKEGPSILRIQQVVRGDSAAYFCASSTTGAAEKLFFGSGTQLSVL.

This chain connects TRBV7-2 to TRBJ1-1; no definite D call. Trimming stripped 1 base from V and 3 bases from J, with 15 bases between. Germline V gene sequence: CDR1 SGHTA, CDR2 FQGNSA. The CDR3 contains 16 residues. This CDR3 is CASSLDSRESDTEAFF. For the CDR3, the DNA is TGTGCCAGCAGCTTAGATTCGCGGGAGTCGGACACTGAAGCTTTCTTT.

The rearrangement uses TRBV10-3 and TRBJ2-3; TRBD2 agrees at 8 bases. This CDR3 comprises 15 residues. Germline CDR1 is ENHRY and CDR2 is SYGVKD. With 3 bases clipped from V and 4 bases from J, the junction kept 6 bases outside the gene matches. CDR3 residues: CAISEKRGISDTQYF. The DNA of the CDR3 is TGTGCCATCAGTGAAAAGCGGGGGATCTCAGATACGCAGTATTTT.

The chain recombines TRBV18 with TRBJ1-5; D possibly corresponds to TRBD1 (6 bases). Per the germline V gene, CDR1 is KGHSH and CDR2 is LQKENI. With 0 bases removed from V and 6 bases from J, the gap between germline ends came to 15 bases. This CDR3 is built from 16 residues. The CDR3 here is CASSPPGRGAFQPQHF. DNA of the CDR3: TGTGCCAGCTCACCACCGGGCAGGGGCGCATTTCAGCCCCAGCATTTT. The full variable domain, in which reference TRBV18 and TRBJ1-5 provide the parts outside the CDR3, is NAGVMQNPRHLVRRRGQEARLRCSPMKGHSHVYWYRQLPEEGLKFMVYLQKENIIDESGMPKERFSAEFPKEGPSILRIQQVVRGDSAAYFCASSPPGRGAFQPQHFGDGTRLSIL.

Written as DNA, the CDR3 is TGTGCCAGCGGAACGGGGGGGGCCAAGTATGGCTACACCTTC. This encodes CASGTGGAKYGYTF. V usage is TRBV6-5 and J usage is TRBJ1-2; TRBD1 is a possible D gene (6 bases). The germline CDR1 and CDR2 sequences are MNHEY and SVGAGI. The germline V and J ends were trimmed by 8 bases and 5 bases, with 18 bases remaining between them. There are 14 residues in the CDR3.

This clone was seen a handful of times. DNA of the CDR3: TGTGCCACCAGTCGGGACATAGGTGAAAAACTGTTTTTT. This sequence encodes CATSRDIGEKLFF. The V call is TRBV15, the J call TRBJ1-4; D may be TRBD1 (6 bases). V lost 6 bases and J 7 bases, leaving 12 bases between the germline ends. The germline gives CDR1 LNHNV, CDR2 YYDKDF (reference sequence). CDR3 size: 13 residues.

The chain employs TRBV2 and TRBJ2-1, with 9 bases lining up with TRBD2. The CDR3 contains 16 residues. Germline-derived CDR1 and CDR2 are SNHLY and FYNNEI. V gave up 6 bases and J gave up 7 bases; unmatched junction bases: 13. In DNA, the CDR3 is TGTGCCAGCAGACCCCTGGCGGGGGGGAAGGGGAATGAGCAGTTCTTC. Translating gives CASRPLAGGKGNEQFF.

V usage is TRBV9 and J usage is TRBJ1-2; TRBD1 matches at 7 bases. The junction had 9 bases not matched to a gene; V was cut back by 4 bases and J by 3 bases. This CDR3 has 15 amino acids. Germline V gene lookup returns CDR1 SGDLS and CDR2 YYNGEE. CDR3 sequence: CASSLRQGRDYGYTF. In DNA form, the CDR3 reads TGTGCCAGCAGCCTAAGACAGGGAAGGGACTATGGCTACACCTTC.

CDR3 bases: TGTGCCAGCAACCGCGGGACAGGAGAAAAACTGTTTTTT. Its protein product is CASNRGTGEKLFF. The rearrangement uses TRBV2 and TRBJ1-4, with 8 bases identical to TRBD1. The V gene end was trimmed by 7 bases and the J gene end by 8 bases; junction bases not matched to a gene: 6. Germline CDR1 and CDR2: SNHLY and FYNNEI. This CDR3 has 13 residues.